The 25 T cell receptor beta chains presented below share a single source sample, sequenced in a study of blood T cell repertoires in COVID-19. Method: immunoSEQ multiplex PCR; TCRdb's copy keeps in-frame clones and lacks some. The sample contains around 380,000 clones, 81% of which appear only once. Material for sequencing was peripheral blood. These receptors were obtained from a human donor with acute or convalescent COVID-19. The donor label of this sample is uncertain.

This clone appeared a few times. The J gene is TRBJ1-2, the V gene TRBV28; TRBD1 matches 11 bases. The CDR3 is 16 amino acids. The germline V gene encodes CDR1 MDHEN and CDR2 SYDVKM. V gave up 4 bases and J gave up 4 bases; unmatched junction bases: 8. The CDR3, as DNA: TGTGCCAGCAGTTCCTCTCCCGGGACAGGGGGCTATGGCTACACCTTC. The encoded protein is CASSSSPGTGGYGYTF.

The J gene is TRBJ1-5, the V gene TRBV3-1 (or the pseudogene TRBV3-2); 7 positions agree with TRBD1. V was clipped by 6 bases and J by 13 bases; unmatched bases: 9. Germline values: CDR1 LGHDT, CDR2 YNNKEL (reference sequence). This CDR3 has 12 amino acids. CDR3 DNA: TGTGCCAGCAGTCAACAGGGGTGGGAGCAGCATTTT. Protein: CASSQQGWEQHF.

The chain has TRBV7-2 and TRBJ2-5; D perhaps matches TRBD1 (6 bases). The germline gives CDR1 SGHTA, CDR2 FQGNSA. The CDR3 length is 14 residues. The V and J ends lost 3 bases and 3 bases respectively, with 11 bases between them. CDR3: CASSLTGTKETQYF. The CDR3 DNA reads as TGTGCCAGCAGCTTGACAGGAACGAAAGAGACCCAGTACTTC.

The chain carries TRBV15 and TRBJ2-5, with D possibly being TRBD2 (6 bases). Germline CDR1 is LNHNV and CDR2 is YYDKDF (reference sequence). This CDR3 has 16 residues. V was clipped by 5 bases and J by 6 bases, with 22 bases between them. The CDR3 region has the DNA TGTGCCACCAGCTCCGTTAGCAGGGATGGGGGGAAGACCCAGTACTTC. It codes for CATSSVSRDGGKTQYF.

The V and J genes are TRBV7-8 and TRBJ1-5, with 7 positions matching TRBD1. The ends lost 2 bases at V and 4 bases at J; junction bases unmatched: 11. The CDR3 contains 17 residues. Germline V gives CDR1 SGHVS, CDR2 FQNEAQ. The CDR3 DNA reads TGTGCCAGCAGCTTATTAGGGGGCGGAAGAAGTAATCAGCCCCAGCATTTT. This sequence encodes CASSLLGGGRSNQPQHF. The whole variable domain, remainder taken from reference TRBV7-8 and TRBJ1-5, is GAGVSQSPRYKVAKRGQDVALRCDPISGHVSLFWYQQALGQGPEFLTYFQNEAQLDKSGLPSDRFFAERPEGSVSTLKIQRTQQEDSAVYLCASSLLGGGRSNQPQHFGDGTRLSIL.

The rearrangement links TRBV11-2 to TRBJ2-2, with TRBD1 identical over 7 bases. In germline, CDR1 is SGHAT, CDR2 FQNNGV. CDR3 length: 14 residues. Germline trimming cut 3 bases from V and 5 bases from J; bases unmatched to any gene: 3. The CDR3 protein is CASSFGTETGELFF. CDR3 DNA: TGTGCCAGCAGCTTCGGGACAGAGACCGGGGAGCTGTTTTTT. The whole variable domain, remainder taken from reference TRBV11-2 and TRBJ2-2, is EAGVAQSPRYKIIEKRQSVAFWCNPISGHATLYWYQQILGQGPKLLIQFQNNGVVDDSQLPKDRFSAERLKGVDSTLKIQPAKLEDSAVYLCASSFGTETGELFFGEGSRLTVL.

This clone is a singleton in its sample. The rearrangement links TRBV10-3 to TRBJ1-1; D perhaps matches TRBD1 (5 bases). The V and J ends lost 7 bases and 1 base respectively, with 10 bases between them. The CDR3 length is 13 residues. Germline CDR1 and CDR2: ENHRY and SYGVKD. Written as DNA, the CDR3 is TGTGCCATCAAGAGGGGAGGGAACACTGAAGCTTTCTTT. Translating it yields CAIKRGGNTEAFF.

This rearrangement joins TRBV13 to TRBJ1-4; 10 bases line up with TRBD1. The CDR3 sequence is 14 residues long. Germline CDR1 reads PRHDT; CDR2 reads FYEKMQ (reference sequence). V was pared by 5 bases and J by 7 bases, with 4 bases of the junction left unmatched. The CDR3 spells CASSPRDRGEKLFF. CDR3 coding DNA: TGTGCCAGCAGCCCACGGGACAGGGGTGAAAAACTGTTTTTT.

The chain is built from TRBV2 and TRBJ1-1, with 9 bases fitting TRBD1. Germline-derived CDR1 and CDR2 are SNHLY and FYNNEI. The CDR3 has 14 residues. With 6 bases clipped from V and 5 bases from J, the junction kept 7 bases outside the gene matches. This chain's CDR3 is CASRVLQGATEAFF. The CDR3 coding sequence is TGTGCCAGCAGAGTCTTACAGGGGGCTACTGAAGCTTTCTTT.

The DNA of the CDR3 is TGTGCCAGCAGACCCACTCTAAGAACGACCCAGTACTTC. Translated, it gives CASRPTLRTTQYF. The rearrangement links TRBV6-5 to TRBJ2-5; no firm D call. V lost 6 bases and J lost 7, with 15 bases in between. The CDR3 consists of 13 residues. Germline V gene sequence: CDR1 MNHEY, CDR2 SVGAGI.

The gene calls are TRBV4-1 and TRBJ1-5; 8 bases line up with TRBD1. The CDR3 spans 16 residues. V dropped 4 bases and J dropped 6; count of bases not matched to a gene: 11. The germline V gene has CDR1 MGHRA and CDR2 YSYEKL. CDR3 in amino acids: CASSPIGTGGGQPQHF. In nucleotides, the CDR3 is TGCGCCAGCAGCCCAATCGGGACAGGCGGTGGTCAGCCCCAGCATTTT.

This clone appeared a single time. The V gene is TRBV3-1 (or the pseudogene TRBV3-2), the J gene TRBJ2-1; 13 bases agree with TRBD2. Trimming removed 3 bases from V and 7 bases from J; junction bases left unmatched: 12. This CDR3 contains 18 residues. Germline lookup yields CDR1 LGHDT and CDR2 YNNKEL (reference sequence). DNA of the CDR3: TGTGCCAGCAGCCACATTGCAACTAGCGGGAGGGCCCGGAATGAGCAGTTCTTC. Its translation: CASSHIATSGRARNEQFF.

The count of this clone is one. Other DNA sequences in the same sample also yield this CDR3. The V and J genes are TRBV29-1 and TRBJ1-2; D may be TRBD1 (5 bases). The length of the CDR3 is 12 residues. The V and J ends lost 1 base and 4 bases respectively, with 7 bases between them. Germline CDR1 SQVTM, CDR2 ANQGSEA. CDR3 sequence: CSVEAGPYGYTF. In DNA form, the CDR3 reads TGCAGCGTTGAAGCAGGGCCCTATGGCTACACCTTC.

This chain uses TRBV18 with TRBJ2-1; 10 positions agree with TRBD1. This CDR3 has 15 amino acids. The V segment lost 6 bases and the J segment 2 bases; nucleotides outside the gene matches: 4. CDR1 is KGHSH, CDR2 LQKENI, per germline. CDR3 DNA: TGTGCCAGCTCGACCGGGACAGGGGCCTACAATGAGCAGTTCTTC. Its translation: CASSTGTGAYNEQFF. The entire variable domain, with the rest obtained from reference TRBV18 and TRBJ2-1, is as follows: NAGVMQNPRHLVRRRGQEARLRCSPMKGHSHVYWYRQLPEEGLKFMVYLQKENIIDESGMPKERFSAEFPKEGPSILRIQQVVRGDSAAYFCASSTGTGAYNEQFFGPGTRLTVL.

CDR3 nucleotide sequence: TGTGCCAGCAGTTCACCGGCCCGACAACAGCCCCAGCATTTT. It specifies CASSSPARQQPQHF. V usage is TRBV6-9 and J usage is TRBJ1-5; D uncertain. The V end was cut by 4 bases, the J end by 7 bases, with 14 bases between. Germline assignment: CDR1 MNHGY and CDR2 SVAAGI. CDR3 length: 14 amino acids.

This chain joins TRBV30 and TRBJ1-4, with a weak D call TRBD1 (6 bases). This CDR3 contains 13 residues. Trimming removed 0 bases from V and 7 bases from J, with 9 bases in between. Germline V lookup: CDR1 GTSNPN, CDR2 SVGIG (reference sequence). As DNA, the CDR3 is TGTGCCTGGAGTGTCCGGACAGTTGAAAAACTGTTTTTT. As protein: CAWSVRTVEKLFF.

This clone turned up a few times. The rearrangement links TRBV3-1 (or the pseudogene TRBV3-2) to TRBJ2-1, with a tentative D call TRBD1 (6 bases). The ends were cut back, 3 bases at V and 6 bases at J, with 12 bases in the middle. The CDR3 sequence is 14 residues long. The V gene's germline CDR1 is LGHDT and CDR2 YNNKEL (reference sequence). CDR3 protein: CASSQSTGSNEQFF. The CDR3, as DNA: TGTGCCAGCAGCCAGTCGACAGGTAGCAATGAGCAGTTCTTC.

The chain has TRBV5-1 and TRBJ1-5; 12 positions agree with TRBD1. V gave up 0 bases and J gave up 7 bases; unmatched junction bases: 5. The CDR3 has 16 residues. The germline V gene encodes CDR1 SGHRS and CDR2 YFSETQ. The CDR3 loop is CASSLGGQGAGQPQHF. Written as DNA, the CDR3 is TGCGCCAGCAGCTTGGGGGGACAGGGGGCCGGGCAGCCCCAGCATTTT.

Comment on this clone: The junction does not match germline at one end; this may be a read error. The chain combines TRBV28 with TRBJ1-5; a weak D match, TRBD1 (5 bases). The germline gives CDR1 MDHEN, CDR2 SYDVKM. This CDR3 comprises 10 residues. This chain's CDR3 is CATVDGGLNF. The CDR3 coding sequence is TGTGCCACCGTGGATGGGGGGTTAAATTTT. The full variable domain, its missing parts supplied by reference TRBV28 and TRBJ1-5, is DVKVTQSSRYLVKRTGEKVFLECVQDMDHENMFWYRQDPGLGLRLIYFSYDVKMKEKGDIPEGYSVSREKKERFSLILESASTNQTSMYLCATVDGGLNFGDGTRLSIL.

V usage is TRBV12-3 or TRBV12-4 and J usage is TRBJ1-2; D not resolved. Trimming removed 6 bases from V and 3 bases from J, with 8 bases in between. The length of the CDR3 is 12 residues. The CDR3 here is CASRSRDYGYTF. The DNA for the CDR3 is TGTGCCAGCAGAAGCCGGGACTATGGCTACACCTTC.

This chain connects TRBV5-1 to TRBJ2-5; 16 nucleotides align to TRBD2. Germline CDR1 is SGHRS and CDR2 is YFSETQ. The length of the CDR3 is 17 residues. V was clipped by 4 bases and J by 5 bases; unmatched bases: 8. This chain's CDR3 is CASSGGTSGGARETQYF. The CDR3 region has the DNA TGCGCCAGCAGCGGCGGGACTAGCGGGGGGGCCCGTGAGACCCAGTACTTC.

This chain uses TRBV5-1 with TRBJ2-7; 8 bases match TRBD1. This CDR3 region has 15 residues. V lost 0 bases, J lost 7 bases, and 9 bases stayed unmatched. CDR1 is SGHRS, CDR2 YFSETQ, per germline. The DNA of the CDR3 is TGCGCCAGCAGCTTGGACGGACAGGGAGTGAGGGAGCAGTACTTC. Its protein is CASSLDGQGVREQYF. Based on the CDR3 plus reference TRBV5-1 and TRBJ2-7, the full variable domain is KAGVTQTPRYLIKTRGQQVTLSCSPISGHRSVSWYQQTPGQGLQFLFEYFSETQRNKGNFPGRFSGRQFSNSRSEMNVSTLELGDSALYLCASSLDGQGVREQYFGPGTRLTVT.

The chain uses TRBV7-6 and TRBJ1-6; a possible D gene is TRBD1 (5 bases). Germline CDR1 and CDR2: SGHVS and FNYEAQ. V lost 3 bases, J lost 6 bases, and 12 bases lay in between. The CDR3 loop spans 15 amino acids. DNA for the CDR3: TGTGCCAGCAGCTTTTTAGACAGCCCTAATTCACCCCTCCACTTT. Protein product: CASSFLDSPNSPLHF.

The DNA of the CDR3 is TGTGCCAGCAGCTTAGGGCTAGCGGGGGATAAAGACGAGCAGTACTTC. It yields the protein CASSLGLAGDKDEQYF. The J gene is TRBJ2-7, the V gene TRBV11-2, with 10 bases that match TRBD2. CDR1 SGHAT and CDR2 FQNNGV come from the germline V gene. CDR3 length: 16 amino acids. After removal of 1 base from V and 5 bases from J, the junction contained 8 bases not matched to a gene.

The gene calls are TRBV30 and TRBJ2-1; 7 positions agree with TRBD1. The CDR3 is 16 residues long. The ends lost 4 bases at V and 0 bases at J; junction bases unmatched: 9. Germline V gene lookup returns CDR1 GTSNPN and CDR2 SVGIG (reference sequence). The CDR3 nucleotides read TGTGCCTGGATCGGGAAGACAGGGAGCTCCTACAATGAGCAGTTCTTC. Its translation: CAWIGKTGSSYNEQFF.